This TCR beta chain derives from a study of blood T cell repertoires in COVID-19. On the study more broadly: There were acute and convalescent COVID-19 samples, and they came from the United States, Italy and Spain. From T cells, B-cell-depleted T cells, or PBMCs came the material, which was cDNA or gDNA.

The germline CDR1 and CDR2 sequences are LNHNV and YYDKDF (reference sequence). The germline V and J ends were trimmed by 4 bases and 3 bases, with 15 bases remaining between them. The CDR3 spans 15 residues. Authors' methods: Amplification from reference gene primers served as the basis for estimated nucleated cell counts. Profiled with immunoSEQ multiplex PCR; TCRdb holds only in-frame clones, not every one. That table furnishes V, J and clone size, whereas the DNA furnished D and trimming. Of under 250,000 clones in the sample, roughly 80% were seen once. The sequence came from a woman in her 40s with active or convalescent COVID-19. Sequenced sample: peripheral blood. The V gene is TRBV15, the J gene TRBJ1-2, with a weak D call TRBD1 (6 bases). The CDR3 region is CATSTSPRGDYGYTF. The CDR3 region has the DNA TGTGCCACCAGCACTTCCCCCAGGGGAGACTATGGCTACACCTTC. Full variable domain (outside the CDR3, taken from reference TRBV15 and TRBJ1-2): DAMVIQNPRYQVTQFGKPVTLSCSQTLNHNVMYWYQQKSSQAPKLLFHYYDKDFNNEADTPDNFQSRRPNTSFCFLDIRSPGLGDTAMYLCATSTSPRGDYGYTFGSGTRLTVV.